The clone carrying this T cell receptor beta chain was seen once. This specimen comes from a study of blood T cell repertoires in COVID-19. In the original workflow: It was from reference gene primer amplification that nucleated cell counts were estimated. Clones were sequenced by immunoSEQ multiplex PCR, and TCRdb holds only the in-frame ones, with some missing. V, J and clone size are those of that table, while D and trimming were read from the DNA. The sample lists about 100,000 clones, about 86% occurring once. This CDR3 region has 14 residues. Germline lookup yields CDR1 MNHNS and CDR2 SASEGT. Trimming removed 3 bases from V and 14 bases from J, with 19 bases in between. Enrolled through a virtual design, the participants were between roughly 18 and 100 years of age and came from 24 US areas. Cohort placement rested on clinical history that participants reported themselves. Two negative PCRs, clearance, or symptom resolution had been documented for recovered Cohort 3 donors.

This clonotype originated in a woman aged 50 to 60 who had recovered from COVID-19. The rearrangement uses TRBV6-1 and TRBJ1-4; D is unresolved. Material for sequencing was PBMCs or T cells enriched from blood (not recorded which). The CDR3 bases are TGTGCCAGCAGTGATTTGGACGGGAGCAGTGGGCTGTTTTTT. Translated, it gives CASSDLDGSSGLFF.